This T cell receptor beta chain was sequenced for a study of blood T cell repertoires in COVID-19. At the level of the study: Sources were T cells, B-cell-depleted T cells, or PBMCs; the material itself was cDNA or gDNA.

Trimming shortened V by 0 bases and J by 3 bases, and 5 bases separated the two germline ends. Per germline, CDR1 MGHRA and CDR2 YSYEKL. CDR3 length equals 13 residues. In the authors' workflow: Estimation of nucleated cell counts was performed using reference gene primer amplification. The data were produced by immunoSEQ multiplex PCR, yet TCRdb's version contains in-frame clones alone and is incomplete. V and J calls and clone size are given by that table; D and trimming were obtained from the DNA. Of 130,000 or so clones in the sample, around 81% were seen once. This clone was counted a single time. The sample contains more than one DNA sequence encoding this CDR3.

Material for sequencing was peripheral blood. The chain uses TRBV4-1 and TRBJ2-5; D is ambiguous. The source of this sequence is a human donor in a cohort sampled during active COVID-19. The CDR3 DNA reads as TGCGCCAGCAGCCAAGACAGTGAAGAGACCCAGTACTTC. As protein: CASSQDSEETQYF.